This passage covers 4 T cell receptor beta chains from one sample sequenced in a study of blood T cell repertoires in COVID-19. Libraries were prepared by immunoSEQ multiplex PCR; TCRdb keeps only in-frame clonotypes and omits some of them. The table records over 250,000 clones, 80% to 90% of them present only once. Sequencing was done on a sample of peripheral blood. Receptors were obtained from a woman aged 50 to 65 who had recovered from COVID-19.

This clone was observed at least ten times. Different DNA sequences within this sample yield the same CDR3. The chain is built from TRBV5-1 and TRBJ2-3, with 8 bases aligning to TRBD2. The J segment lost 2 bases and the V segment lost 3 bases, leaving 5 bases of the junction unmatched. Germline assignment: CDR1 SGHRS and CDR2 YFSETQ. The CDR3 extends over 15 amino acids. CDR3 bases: TGCGCCAGCAGCTGGAGCGGGAGAGCCACAGATACGCAGTATTTT. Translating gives CASSWSGRATDTQYF. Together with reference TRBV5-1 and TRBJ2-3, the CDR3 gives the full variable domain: KAGVTQTPRYLIKTRGQQVTLSCSPISGHRSVSWYQQTPGQGLQFLFEYFSETQRNKGNFPGRFSGRQFSNSRSEMNVSTLELGDSALYLCASSWSGRATDTQYFGPGTRLTVL.

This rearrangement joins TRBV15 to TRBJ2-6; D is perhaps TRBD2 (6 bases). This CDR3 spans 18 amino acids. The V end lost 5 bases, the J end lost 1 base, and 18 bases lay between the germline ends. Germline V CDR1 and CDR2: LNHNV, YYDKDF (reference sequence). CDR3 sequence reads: CATSDGRERISGANVLTF. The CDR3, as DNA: TGTGCCACCAGCGATGGACGGGAGCGAATATCTGGGGCCAACGTCCTGACTTTC.

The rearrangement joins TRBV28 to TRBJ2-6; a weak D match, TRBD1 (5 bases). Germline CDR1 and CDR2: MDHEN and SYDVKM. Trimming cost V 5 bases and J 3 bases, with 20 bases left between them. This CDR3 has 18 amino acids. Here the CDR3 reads CASSGLRQGLVGANVLTF. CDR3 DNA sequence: TGTGCCAGCAGTGGGCTAAGGCAGGGATTAGTTGGGGCCAACGTCCTGACTTTC. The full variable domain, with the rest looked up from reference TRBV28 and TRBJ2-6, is DVKVTQSSRYLVKRTGEKVFLECVQDMDHENMFWYRQDPGLGLRLIYFSYDVKMKEKGDIPEGYSVSREKKERFSLILESASTNQTSMYLCASSGLRQGLVGANVLTFGAGSRLTVL.

The CDR3 here is CASRLEQGGTNEQYF. CDR3 DNA: TGTGCAAGTCGCTTAGAACAGGGTGGAACTAACGAGCAGTACTTC. The chain couples TRBV12-2 to TRBJ2-7; whether TRBD1, the table's D call, matches the DNA was not checked. TRBV12-2 is tagged as a pseudogene. This CDR3 region has 15 residues.